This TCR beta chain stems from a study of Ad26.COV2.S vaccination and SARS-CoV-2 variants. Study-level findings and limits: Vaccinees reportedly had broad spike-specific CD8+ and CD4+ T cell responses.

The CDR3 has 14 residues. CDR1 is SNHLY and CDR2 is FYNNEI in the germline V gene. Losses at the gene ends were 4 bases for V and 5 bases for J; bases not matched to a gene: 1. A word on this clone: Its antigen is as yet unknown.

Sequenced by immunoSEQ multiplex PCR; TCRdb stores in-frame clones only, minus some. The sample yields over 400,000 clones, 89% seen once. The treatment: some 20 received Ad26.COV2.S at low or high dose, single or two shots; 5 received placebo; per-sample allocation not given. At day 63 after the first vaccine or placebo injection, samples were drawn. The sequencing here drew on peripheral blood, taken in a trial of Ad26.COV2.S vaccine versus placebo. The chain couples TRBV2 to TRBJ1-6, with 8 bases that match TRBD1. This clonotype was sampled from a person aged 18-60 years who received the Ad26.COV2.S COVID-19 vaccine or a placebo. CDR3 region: CASSGTGNNSPLHF. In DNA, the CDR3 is TGTGCCAGCAGTGGGACAGGGAATAATTCACCCCTCCACTTT.